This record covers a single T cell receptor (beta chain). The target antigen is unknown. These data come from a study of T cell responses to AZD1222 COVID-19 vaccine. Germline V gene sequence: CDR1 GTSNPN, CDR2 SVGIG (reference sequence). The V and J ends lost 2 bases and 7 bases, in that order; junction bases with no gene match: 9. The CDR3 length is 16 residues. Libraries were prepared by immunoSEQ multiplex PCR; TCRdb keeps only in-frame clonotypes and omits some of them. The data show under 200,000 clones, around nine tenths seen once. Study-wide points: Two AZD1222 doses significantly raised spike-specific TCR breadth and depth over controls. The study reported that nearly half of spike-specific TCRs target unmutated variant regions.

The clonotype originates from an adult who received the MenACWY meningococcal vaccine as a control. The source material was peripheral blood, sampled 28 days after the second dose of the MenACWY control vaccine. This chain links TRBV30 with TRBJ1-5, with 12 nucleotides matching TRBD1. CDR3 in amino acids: CAWSPPGQGAGQPQHF. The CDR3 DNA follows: TGTGCCTGGAGTCCCCCGGGACAGGGGGCCGGGCAGCCCCAGCATTTT.